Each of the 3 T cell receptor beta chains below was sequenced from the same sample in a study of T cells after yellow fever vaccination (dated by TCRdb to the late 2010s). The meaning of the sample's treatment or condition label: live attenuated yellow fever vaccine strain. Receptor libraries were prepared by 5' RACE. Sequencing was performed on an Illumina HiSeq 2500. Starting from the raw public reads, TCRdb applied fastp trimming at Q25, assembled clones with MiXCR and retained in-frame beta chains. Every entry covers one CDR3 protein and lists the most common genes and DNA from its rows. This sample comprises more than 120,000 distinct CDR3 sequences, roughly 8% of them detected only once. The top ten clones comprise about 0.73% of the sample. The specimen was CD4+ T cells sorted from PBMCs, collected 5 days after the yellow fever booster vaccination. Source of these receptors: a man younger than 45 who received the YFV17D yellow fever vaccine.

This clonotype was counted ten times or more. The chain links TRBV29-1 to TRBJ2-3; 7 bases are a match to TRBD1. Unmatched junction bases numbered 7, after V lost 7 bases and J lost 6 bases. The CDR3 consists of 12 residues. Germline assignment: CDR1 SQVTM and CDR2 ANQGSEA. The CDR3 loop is CSAATGVDTQYF. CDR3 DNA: TGCAGCGCCGCCACAGGGGTGGATACGCAGTATTTT.

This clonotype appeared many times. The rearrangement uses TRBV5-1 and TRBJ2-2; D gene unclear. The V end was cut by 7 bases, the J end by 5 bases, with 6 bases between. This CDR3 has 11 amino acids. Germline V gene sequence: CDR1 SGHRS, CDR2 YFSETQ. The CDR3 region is CASLGTGELFF. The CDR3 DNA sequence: TGCGCCAGCCTAGGGACCGGGGAGCTGTTTTTT.

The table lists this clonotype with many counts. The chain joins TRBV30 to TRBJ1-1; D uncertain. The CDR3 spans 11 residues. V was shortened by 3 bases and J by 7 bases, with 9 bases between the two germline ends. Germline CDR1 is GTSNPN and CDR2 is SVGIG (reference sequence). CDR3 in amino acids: CAWRLSVEAFF. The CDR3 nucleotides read TGTGCCTGGAGGTTGTCGGTTGAAGCTTTCTTT.